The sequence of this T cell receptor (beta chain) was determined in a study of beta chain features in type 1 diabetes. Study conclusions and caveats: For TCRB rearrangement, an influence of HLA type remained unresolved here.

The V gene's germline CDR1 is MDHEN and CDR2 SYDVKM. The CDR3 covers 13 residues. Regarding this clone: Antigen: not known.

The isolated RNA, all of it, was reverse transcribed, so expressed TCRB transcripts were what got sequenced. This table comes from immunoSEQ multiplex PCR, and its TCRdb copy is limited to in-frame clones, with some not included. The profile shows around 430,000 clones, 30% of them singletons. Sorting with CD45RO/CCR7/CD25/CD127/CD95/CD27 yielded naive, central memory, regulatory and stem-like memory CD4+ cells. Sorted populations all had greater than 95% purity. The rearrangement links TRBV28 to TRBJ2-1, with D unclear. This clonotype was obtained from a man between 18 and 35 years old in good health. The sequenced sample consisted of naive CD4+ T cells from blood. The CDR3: CAVKESSYNEQFF. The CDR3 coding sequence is TGTGCAGTCAAGGAGAGCTCCTACAATGAGCAGTTCTTC.